The rows below give T cell receptor beta chains drawn from one sample of a study of CD8 T cells in Susac syndrome. MiXCR, applied by TCRdb to the immunoSEQ multiplex PCR reads, yields one record per CDR3 protein. The sample has 150,000 to 200,000 distinct CDR3 sequences; 90% to 95% are singletons. The sample taken for sequencing was CD4+ T cells from PBMCs. Receptors were obtained from a human donor with multiple sclerosis. Both conserved end residues are part of each CDR3. A D gene is named only where the DNA matches it firmly. Some rows have no size entry. The others give once, few or many, or a class for an expanded clone.

cdr3_length: 15
v_call: TRBV7-9
clone_size: .
j_call: TRBJ1-2
d_call: .
cdr3_aa: CASSLLGQGSDGYTF
cdr3_nt: TGTGCCAGCAGCTTATTAGGGCAGGGGTCTGACGGCTACACCTTC

cdr3_length: 16
v_call: TRBV5-6
clone_size: .
j_call: TRBJ2-5
d_call: .
cdr3_aa: CASSLMLGGDQETQYF
cdr3_nt: TGTGCCAGCAGCTTGATGCTTGGCGGGGACCAAGAGACCCAGTACTTC

cdr3_length: 12
v_call: TRBV30
clone_size: .
j_call: TRBJ2-3
d_call: .
cdr3_aa: CAWGGAPDTQYF
cdr3_nt: TGTGCCTGGGGTGGCGCCCCAGATACGCAGTATTTT

cdr3_length: 12
v_call: TRBV11-2
clone_size: .
j_call: TRBJ1-1
d_call: .
cdr3_aa: CASSAPGLEAFF
cdr3_nt: TGTGCCAGCAGCGCGCCCGGACTTGAAGCTTTCTTT

cdr3_length: 13
v_call: TRBV10-3
clone_size: .
j_call: TRBJ1-1
d_call: .
cdr3_aa: CAISVQSNTEAFF
cdr3_nt: TGTGCCATCAGTGTTCAATCGAACACTGAAGCTTTCTTT

cdr3_length: 15
v_call: TRBV27
clone_size: .
j_call: TRBJ1-6
d_call: .
cdr3_aa: CASSLYRDRHEPLHF
cdr3_nt: TGTGCCAGCAGTCTCTACCGGGACCGCCATGAACCCCTCCACTTT

cdr3_length: 13
v_call: TRBV30
clone_size: once
j_call: TRBJ1-2
d_call: .
cdr3_aa: CAWGALLAYGYTF
cdr3_nt: TGTGCCTGGGGCGCCCTATTGGCCTATGGCTACACCTTC

cdr3_length: 15
v_call: TRBV30
clone_size: .
j_call: TRBJ2-1
d_call: .
cdr3_aa: CAWSGAVLSYNEQFF
cdr3_nt: TGTGCCTGGAGCGGGGCCGTCCTCTCCTACAATGAGCAGTTCTTC

cdr3_length: 13
v_call: TRBV29-1
clone_size: .
j_call: TRBJ2-1
d_call: .
cdr3_aa: CSVVLSSYNEQFF
cdr3_nt: TGCAGCGTTGTCCTGTCCTCCTACAATGAGCAGTTCTTC

cdr3_length: 11
v_call: TRBV30
clone_size: .
j_call: TRBJ2-5
d_call: .
cdr3_aa: CAWSGVETQYF
cdr3_nt: TGTGCCTGGAGTGGGGTGGAGACCCAGTACTTC

cdr3_length: 11
v_call: TRBV20-1
clone_size: .
j_call: TRBJ2-5
d_call: .
cdr3_aa: CSALRRGTQYF
cdr3_nt: TGCAGTGCCCTACGGAGGGGGACCCAGTACTTC

cdr3_length: 12
v_call: TRBV10-3
clone_size: .
j_call: TRBJ2-7
d_call: .
cdr3_aa: CAIRLETYEQYF
cdr3_nt: TGTGCCATCAGATTGGAGACCTACGAGCAGTACTTC

cdr3_length: 14
v_call: TRBV20-1
clone_size: .
j_call: TRBJ2-1
d_call: TRBD2
cdr3_aa: CSASLGLALNEQFF
cdr3_nt: TGCAGTGCTAGTCTGGGACTAGCCCTCAATGAGCAGTTCTTC

cdr3_length: 20
v_call: TRBV9
clone_size: .
j_call: TRBJ2-1
d_call: TRBD2
cdr3_aa: CASSVTTSGATPNIRNEQFF
cdr3_nt: TGTGCCAGCAGCGTAACGACTAGCGGGGCAACTCCCAATATCCGGAATGAGCAGTTCTTC

cdr3_length: 14
v_call: TRBV27
clone_size: .
j_call: TRBJ2-1
d_call: TRBD2
cdr3_aa: CASSSTGGPGEQFF
cdr3_nt: TGTGCCAGCAGTTCTACGGGAGGGCCGGGTGAGCAGTTCTTC

cdr3_length: 15
v_call: TRBV5-1
clone_size: .
j_call: TRBJ2-3
d_call: TRBD2
cdr3_aa: CASRVGIAGADTQYF
cdr3_nt: TGCGCCAGCAGGGTTGGGATAGCGGGCGCAGATACGCAGTATTTT

cdr3_length: 13
v_call: TRBV20-1
clone_size: .
j_call: TRBJ2-7
d_call: .
cdr3_aa: CSVSTASPAEQYF
cdr3_nt: TGCAGTGTGAGCACGGCCTCACCCGCCGAGCAGTACTTC

cdr3_length: 13
v_call: TRBV30
clone_size: .
j_call: TRBJ1-2
d_call: .
cdr3_aa: CAWSVNTNYGYTF
cdr3_nt: TGTGCCTGGAGTGTAAATACTAACTATGGCTACACCTTC

cdr3_length: 16
v_call: TRBV4-2
clone_size: once
j_call: TRBJ1-4
d_call: .
cdr3_aa: CASSPSLGGTNEKLFF
cdr3_nt: TGTGCCAGCAGCCCGTCCCTGGGAGGTACTAATGAAAAACTGTTTTTT

cdr3_length: 17
v_call: TRBV7-9
clone_size: .
j_call: TRBJ1-6
d_call: .
cdr3_aa: CASSPWGTTPQNSPLHF
cdr3_nt: TGTGCCAGCAGCCCGTGGGGGACTACTCCCCAAAATTCACCCCTCCACTTT

cdr3_length: 14
v_call: TRBV20-1
clone_size: .
j_call: TRBJ2-3
d_call: TRBD1
cdr3_aa: CSAGWDSRTDTQYF
cdr3_nt: TGCAGTGCTGGATGGGACAGCCGCACAGATACGCAGTATTTT

cdr3_length: 9
v_call: TRBV6-1
clone_size: .
j_call: TRBJ2-7
d_call: .
cdr3_aa: CASSEARHF
cdr3_nt: TGTGCCAGCAGTGAAGCGAGGCACTTC

cdr3_length: 13
v_call: TRBV29-1
clone_size: .
j_call: TRBJ1-2
d_call: TRBD1
cdr3_aa: CSGTGALGYGYTF
cdr3_nt: TGCAGCGGGACAGGAGCCCTTGGCTATGGCTACACCTTC

cdr3_length: 14
v_call: TRBV30
clone_size: .
j_call: TRBJ2-2
d_call: .
cdr3_aa: CAWTPGGPTGELFF
cdr3_nt: TGTGCCTGGACCCCGGGGGGCCCAACCGGGGAGCTGTTTTTT

cdr3_length: 16
v_call: TRBV27
clone_size: .
j_call: TRBJ1-1
d_call: TRBD1
cdr3_aa: CASSRATGLANTEAFF
cdr3_nt: TGTGCCAGCAGTCGGGCGACAGGGTTGGCGAACACTGAAGCTTTCTTT